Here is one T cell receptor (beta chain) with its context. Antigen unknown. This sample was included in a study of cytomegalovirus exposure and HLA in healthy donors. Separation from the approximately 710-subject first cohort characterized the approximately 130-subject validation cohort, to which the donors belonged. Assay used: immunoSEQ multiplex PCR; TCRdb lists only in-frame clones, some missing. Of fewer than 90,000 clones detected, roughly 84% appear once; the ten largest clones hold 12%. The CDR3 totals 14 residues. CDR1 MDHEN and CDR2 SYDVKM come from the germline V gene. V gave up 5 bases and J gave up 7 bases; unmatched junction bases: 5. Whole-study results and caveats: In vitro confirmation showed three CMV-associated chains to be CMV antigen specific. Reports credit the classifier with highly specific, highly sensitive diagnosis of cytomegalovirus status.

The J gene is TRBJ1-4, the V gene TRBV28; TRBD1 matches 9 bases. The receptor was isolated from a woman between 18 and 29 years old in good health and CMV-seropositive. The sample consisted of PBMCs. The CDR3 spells CASSGTGRGEKLFF. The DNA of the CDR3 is TGTGCCAGCAGTGGGACAGGGCGAGGTGAAAAACTGTTTTTT.